These T cell receptor beta chains were read from a single sample in a study of blood T cell repertoires in COVID-19. TCRdb's table, derived via immunoSEQ multiplex PCR, lists solely in-frame clones and lacks some. The repertoire consists of around 100,000 clones, with just under 85% occurring once and the leading ten covering more than 9%. The source material was peripheral blood. These receptors were obtained from a man aged 35 to 55 with active or convalescent COVID-19. Both conserved end residues are part of each CDR3. D genes are given only for firm matches. Rows may omit the clone size; those that give it use once, few, many or a size class.

abundance,d_gene,j_gene,v_gene,CDR3aa,CDR3nt
once,-,TRBJ2-5,TRBV5-1,CASSGRQRETQYF,TGCGCCAGCAGCGGTAGGCAGCGAGAGACCCAGTACTTC
-,-,TRBJ1-1,TRBV4-3,CASSLGGHVMTEAFF,TGCGCCAGCAGCCTCGGGGGGCATGTTATGACTGAAGCTTTCTTT
-,TRBD1,TRBJ2-7,TRBV7-2,CASSSGTVNYEQYF,TGTGCCAGCAGCTCCGGGACAGTGAACTACGAGCAGTACTTC
-,-,TRBJ2-5,TRBV6-6,CASSGGAETQYF,TGTGCCAGCAGTGGGGGCGCGGAGACCCAGTACTTC
-,-,TRBJ1-5,TRBV3-1/TRBV3-2,CASSRGDQPQHF,TGTGCCAGCAGCCGGGGAGACCAGCCCCAGCATTTT
-,-,TRBJ2-7,TRBV5-1,CASSLTGIAEYEQYF,TGCGCCAGCAGCTTAACAGGGATCGCAGAATACGAGCAGTACTTC
-,TRBD1,TRBJ2-2,TRBV11-2,CASSLTGGTGELFF,TGTGCCAGCAGCTTAACAGGGGGCACCGGGGAGCTGTTTTTT
once,TRBD2,TRBJ2-1,TRBV30,CAWRASGIVQFF,TGTGCCTGGAGGGCTAGCGGGATCGTGCAGTTCTTC
-,TRBD1,TRBJ2-7,TRBV3-1/TRBV3-2,CASSRQGNRGSYEQYF,TGTGCCAGCAGCCGTCAAGGGAACAGGGGTTCGTACGAGCAGTACTTC
few,-,TRBJ1-1,TRBV12-3/TRBV12-4,CASTNKASSGFF,TGTGCCAGCACGAACAAAGCCAGTTCGGGTTTCTTT
few,TRBD2,TRBJ2-3,TRBV9,CASSVGSGGAGSTDTQYF,TGTGCCAGCAGCGTAGGGAGCGGGGGGGCCGGTAGCACAGATACGCAGTATTTT
-,TRBD1,TRBJ2-7,TRBV5-1,CASSWAGTGKDEQYF,TGCGCCAGCAGCTGGGCCGGGACAGGGAAGGACGAGCAGTACTTC
once,TRBD2,TRBJ2-5,TRBV18,CASSPPGLAGGRQETQYF,TGTGCCAGCTCACCACCGGGACTAGCGGGGGGCCGCCAAGAGACCCAGTACTTC
-,-,TRBJ1-2,TRBV14,CASSLSTTGLYGYTF,TGTGCCAGCAGCCTCTCAACGACAGGACTTTATGGCTACACCTTC
-,-,TRBJ2-5,TRBV6-5,CASSLLEQETQYF,TGTGCCAGCAGCCTACTAGAACAAGAGACCCAGTACTTC
-,-,TRBJ2-4,TRBV5-4,CASSRDTGYIQYF,TGTGCCAGCAGCAGGGACACCGGTTACATTCAGTACTTC
-,-,TRBJ1-2,TRBV5-1,CASSLEEAHHIYGYTF,TGCGCCAGCAGCTTGGAGGAGGCCCACCATATATATGGCTACACCTTC
-,TRBD1,TRBJ1-3,TRBV19,CASSLQGARGNTIYF,TGTGCCAGTAGCTTACAGGGGGCGCGTGGAAACACCATATATTTT
-,TRBD1,TRBJ2-7,TRBV19,CASSPRGHSYEQYF,TGTGCCAGTAGTCCCAGGGGGCACTCCTACGAGCAGTACTTC
-,TRBD2,TRBJ2-3,TRBV19,CASSIGVAGGRPDTQYF,TGTGCCAGTAGTATAGGTGTGGCGGGGGGGCGTCCAGATACGCAGTATTTT
-,-,TRBJ1-1,TRBV3-1/TRBV3-2,CASSQAGSQNIRNTEAFF,TGTGCCAGCAGCCAAGCCGGGTCCCAGAACATTCGGAACACTGAAGCTTTCTTT
-,-,TRBJ1-2,TRBV6-5,CASSYLTGDGYTF,TGTGCCAGCAGTTATTTGACAGGAGATGGCTACACCTTC
few,-,TRBJ1-1,TRBV24-1,CATSDLQGTEAFF,TGTGCCACCAGTGATCTACAGGGAACTGAAGCTTTCTTT
few,TRBD2,TRBJ2-1,TRBV6-5,CASSSSGGDAEQFF,TGTGCCAGCAGTTCTAGCGGGGGGGACGCTGAGCAGTTCTTC
-,TRBD1,TRBJ1-2,TRBV6-2/TRBV6-3,CASSHEDRGYGYTF,TGTGCCAGCAGCCACGAAGACAGGGGCTATGGCTACACCTTC
-,-,TRBJ2-1,TRBV30,CAWSSTRHNEQFF,TGTGCCTGGAGTTCGACAAGGCACAATGAGCAGTTCTTC
-,-,TRBJ1-2,TRBV29-1,CSVENTPGGDGYTF,TGCAGCGTTGAAAATACCCCGGGGGGGGATGGCTACACCTTC
once,TRBD1,TRBJ1-1,TRBV5-1,CASRKLDRGLNTEAFF,TGCGCCAGCCGTAAATTGGACAGGGGTCTGAACACTGAAGCTTTCTTT
-,-,TRBJ2-3,TRBV7-2,CASSPRSGDTQYF,TGTGCCAGCAGCCCCCGTAGCGGAGATACGCAGTATTTT
-,TRBD1,TRBJ1-6,TRBV2,CATTGTGEAPLHF,TGTGCCACCACAGGGACAGGGGAGGCACCCCTCCACTTT
-,TRBD1,TRBJ1-2,TRBV30,CAWNVGQLYGYTF,TGTGCCTGGAACGTGGGACAGCTCTATGGCTACACCTTC
-,-,TRBJ2-7,TRBV7-9,CASSFWQGDEQYF,TGTGCCAGCAGCTTTTGGCAGGGTGACGAGCAGTACTTC
-,-,TRBJ1-4,TRBV12-5,CASGLVEEKLFF,TGTGCTAGTGGTTTGGTTGAGGAAAAACTGTTTTTT
-,TRBD1,TRBJ1-5,TRBV6-6,CASSHPALGQGGNSNQPQHF,TGTGCCAGCAGCCACCCCGCCTTAGGACAGGGAGGGAATAGCAATCAGCCCCAGCATTTT
once,TRBD1,TRBJ2-7,TRBV18,CASSRSRGLNDEQYF,TGTGCCAGCTCACGCAGCAGGGGGCTAAACGACGAGCAGTACTTC
-,-,TRBJ2-7,TRBV3-1/TRBV3-2,CASSHPGDSYEQYF,TGTGCCAGCAGCCACCCGGGGGACTCCTACGAGCAGTACTTC
few,-,TRBJ1-4,TRBV6-4,CASSAGFLGGEKLFF,TGTGCCAGCAGTGCGGGATTTCTCGGAGGCGAAAAACTGTTTTTT
-,-,TRBJ2-7,TRBV29-1,CSAAGQETYEQYF,TGCAGCGCCGCGGGGCAGGAAACCTACGAGCAGTACTTC
-,TRBD1,TRBJ2-5,TRBV7-2,CAVRQGTQETQYF,TGTGCCGTCAGACAGGGTACCCAAGAGACCCAGTACTTC
-,TRBD1,TRBJ1-4,TRBV5-1,CASSLGDSSNEKLFF,TGCGCCAGCAGCTTGGGGGACAGCTCGAATGAAAAACTGTTTTTT
-,-,TRBJ1-1,TRBV30,CAWSDDLQATAFF,TGTGCCTGGAGCGACGACCTTCAGGCAACGGCTTTCTTT
-,TRBD1,TRBJ1-5,TRBV10-1,CAIQCRGVRQPQHF,TGCGCCATCCAATGCAGGGGGGTTCGGCAGCCCCAGCATTTT
-,TRBD1,TRBJ1-2,TRBV4-2,CASSQESGGKGYTF,TGTGCCAGCAGCCAAGAATCAGGGGGCAAGGGCTACACCTTC
-,TRBD1,TRBJ1-1,TRBV19,CASSKGAGVVTEAFF,TGTGCCAGTAGTAAGGGGGCTGGGGTGGTAACTGAAGCTTTCTTT
-,TRBD1,TRBJ1-1,TRBV28,CASSFETGQAFF,TGTGCCAGCAGTTTTGAGACAGGGCAAGCTTTCTTT
once,-,TRBJ1-5,TRBV3-1/TRBV3-2,CASSQIGGSSQPQHF,TGTGCCAGCAGCCAGATTGGGGGGTCGAGTCAGCCCCAGCATTTT